This T cell receptor (delta chain) was retrieved from a study of γδ T cells in repeated Plasmodium falciparum infection. Study findings and constraints: Vgamma9/Vdelta2+ T cells showed a stable polyclonal repertoire with shared TCRgamma sequences. Vdelta2-negative gammadelta repertoires, largely Vdelta1+, seemingly showed infection-driven waves of new clonal selection.

As regards this clone: The antigen is unknown. TCRdb's protein for this DNA is that of a much larger clone and differs from the translation at residue 15, likely a read error; the protein shown is the DNA translation.

Vgamma9/Vdelta2+ and Vdelta2-negative gammadelta T cells were flow-sorted from PBMC for bulk sequencing. The CDR3 contains 20 residues. Germline assignment: CDR1 TSWWSYY and CDR2 QGS. Trimming removed 4 bases from V and 5 bases from J; junction bases left unmatched: 20. Both TRG and TRD chains were sequenced from each sorted sample. TCRdb re-called clones from the multiplex PCR reads using CATT. The sample includes tens of thousands of delta-chain clones, over 1.5% of them seen just once. The TCR was taken from a pool of human donors (malaria-infected and uninfected, not separated). The sample taken for sequencing was gamma-delta T cells from blood. The rearrangement joins TRDV1 to TRDJ1; 12 bases fit TRDD3. The CDR3 region has the DNA TGTGCTCTTGGGGGACAGGAGAGGATTCTACTGGGGGATACTGCAGATAAACTCATCTTT. Its translation is CALGGQERILLGDTADKLIF.